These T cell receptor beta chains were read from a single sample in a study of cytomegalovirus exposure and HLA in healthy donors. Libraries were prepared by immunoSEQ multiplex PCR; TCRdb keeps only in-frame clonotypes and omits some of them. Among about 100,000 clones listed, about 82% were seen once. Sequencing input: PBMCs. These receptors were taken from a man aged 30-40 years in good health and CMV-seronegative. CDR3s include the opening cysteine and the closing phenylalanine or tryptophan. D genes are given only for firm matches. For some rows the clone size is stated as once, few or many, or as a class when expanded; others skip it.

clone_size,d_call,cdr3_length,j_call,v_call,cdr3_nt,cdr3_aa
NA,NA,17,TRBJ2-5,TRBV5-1,TGCGCCAGCAGCTTGGCCTTCCCGGGACATAGGGGAGAGACCCAGTACTTC,CASSLAFPGHRGETQYF
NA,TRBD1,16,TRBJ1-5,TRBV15,TGTGCCACCAGCAGGGACAGGGGGCGCAGCAATCAGCCCCAGCATTTT,CATSRDRGRSNQPQHF
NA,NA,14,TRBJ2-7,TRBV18,TGTGCCAGCTCACCACTTGAGAACTCCTACGAGCAGTACTTC,CASSPLENSYEQYF
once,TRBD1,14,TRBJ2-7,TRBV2,TGTGCCAGCACCGCTTGGGACAGCTCCTACGAGCAGTACTTC,CASTAWDSSYEQYF
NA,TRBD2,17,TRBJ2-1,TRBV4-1,TGCGCCAGCAGCCAAGATTCGGCGGGGGGGTCTCACAATGAGCAGTTCTTC,CASSQDSAGGSHNEQFF
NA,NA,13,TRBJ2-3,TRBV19,TGTGCCAGTAGGAGGGACAATACAGATACGCAGTATTTT,CASRRDNTDTQYF
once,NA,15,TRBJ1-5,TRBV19,TGTGCCAGTAGTATCTGGGGCTCGAGCAATCAGCCCCAGCATTTT,CASSIWGSSNQPQHF
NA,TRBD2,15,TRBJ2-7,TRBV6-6,TGTGCCAGCAGTTACTCACCTAGCGGTTCGTACGAGCAGTACTTC,CASSYSPSGSYEQYF
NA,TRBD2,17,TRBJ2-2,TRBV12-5,TGTGCTAGTGGTTTGAGACTAGCGGGGGGGCCGGGCGGGGAGCTGTTTTTT,CASGLRLAGGPGGELFF
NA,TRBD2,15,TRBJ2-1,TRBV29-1,TGCAGCGTTGAGAGGGCTAGCGGGAGAACGGGGGAGCAGTTCTTC,CSVERASGRTGEQFF
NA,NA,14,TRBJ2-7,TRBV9,TGTGCCAGCAGCGCCTCAGGGAATGCCTACGAGCAGTACTTC,CASSASGNAYEQYF
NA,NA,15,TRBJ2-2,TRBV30,TGTGCCTGGAAGGAGGGACAGCTGAACACCGGGGAGCTGTTTTTT,CAWKEGQLNTGELFF
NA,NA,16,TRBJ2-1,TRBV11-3,TGTGCCAGCAGCTTAGGTTTCGGACTTTCCTACAATGAGCAGTTCTTC,CASSLGFGLSYNEQFF
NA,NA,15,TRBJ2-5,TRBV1,TGCACCAGCAGCCACCACCACTCAATTAGAGAGACCCAGTACTTC,CTSSHHHSIRETQYF
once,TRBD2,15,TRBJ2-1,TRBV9,TGTGCCAGCAGCGTAGGGACTAGCGGGTATAATGAGCAGTTCTTC,CASSVGTSGYNEQFF
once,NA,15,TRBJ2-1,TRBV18,TGTGCCAGCTCACCACCCCAGGGCGCCAACAATGAGCAGTTCTTC,CASSPPQGANNEQFF
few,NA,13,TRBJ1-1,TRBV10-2,TGCGCCAGCAGTGAGAACAGGTACACTGAAGCTTTCTTT,CASSENRYTEAFF
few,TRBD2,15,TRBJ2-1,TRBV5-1,TGCGCCAGCAGCTTGGTAGCGGGGGGGGGCAATGAGCAGTTCTTC,CASSLVAGGGNEQFF
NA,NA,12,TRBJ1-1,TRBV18,TGTGCCAGCTCTCCTACGAACACTGAAGCTTTCTTT,CASSPTNTEAFF
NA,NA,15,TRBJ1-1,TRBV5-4,TGTGCCAGCAGCTTCGCGGGGGCGGTGGGAACTGAAGCTTTCTTT,CASSFAGAVGTEAFF
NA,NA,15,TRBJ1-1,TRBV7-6,TGTGCCAGCAGCTCCCCCCGAGCGAAGAACACTGAAGCTTTCTTT,CASSSPRAKNTEAFF
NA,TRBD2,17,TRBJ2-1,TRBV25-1,TGTGCCAGCAGTGAATCCAGCGGGAGTGTATCCTACAATGAGCAGTTCTTC,CASSESSGSVSYNEQFF
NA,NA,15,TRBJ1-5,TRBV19,TGTGCCAGTAGTATTGGGGGGGACGATTCTCAGCCCCAGCATTTT,CASSIGGDDSQPQHF
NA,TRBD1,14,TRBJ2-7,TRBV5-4,TGTGCCAGCAGCTGGAAAGACAGGGGGAAGGAGCAGTACTTC,CASSWKDRGKEQYF
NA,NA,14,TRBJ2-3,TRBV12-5,TGTGCTAGTGGTTTGGACAGGGTGGCAGATACGCAGTATTTT,CASGLDRVADTQYF
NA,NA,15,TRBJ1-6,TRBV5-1,TGCGCCAGCAGCTTGGGGGCAGCCCTTAATTCACCCCTCCACTTT,CASSLGAALNSPLHF
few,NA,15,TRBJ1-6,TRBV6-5,TGTGCCAGCAGGGGCATCGTCCCGGGGAATTCACCCCTCCACTTT,CASRGIVPGNSPLHF
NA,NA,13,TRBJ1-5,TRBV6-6,TGTGCCAGCAGTCAACAGGGAGATCAGCCCCAGCATTTT,CASSQQGDQPQHF
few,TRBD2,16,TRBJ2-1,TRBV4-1,TGCGCCAGCAGCCATATAGCGGGAGGGCCGCGGAATGAGCAGTTCTTC,CASSHIAGGPRNEQFF
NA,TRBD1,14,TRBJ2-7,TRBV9,TGTGCCAGCAGCTCGCAAGCGGACAGGGGGGAGCAGTACTTC,CASSSQADRGEQYF
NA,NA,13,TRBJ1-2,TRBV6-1,TGTGCCAGCAGTCTTGCGCTCCCGGGGGGCTACACCTTC,CASSLALPGGYTF
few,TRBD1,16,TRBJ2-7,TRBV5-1,TGCGCCAGCAGCACCCGACAGGACAGGGGAGACAACGAGCAGTACTTC,CASSTRQDRGDNEQYF
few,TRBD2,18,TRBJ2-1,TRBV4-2,TGTGCCAGCAGCCAAGATGAACTAGCGGGGGACCACTACAATGAGCAGTTCTTC,CASSQDELAGDHYNEQFF
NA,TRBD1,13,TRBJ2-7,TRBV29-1,TGCAGCGTTAACTGGGACAGTACCTACGAGCAGTACTTC,CSVNWDSTYEQYF
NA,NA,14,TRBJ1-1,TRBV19,TGTGCCAGTAGTATTGATACTCTGAACACTGAAGCTTTCTTT,CASSIDTLNTEAFF
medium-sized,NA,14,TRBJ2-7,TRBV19,TGTGCCAGTAGGTCGCTTAGGGAGGTTGACGAGCAGTACTTC,CASRSLREVDEQYF
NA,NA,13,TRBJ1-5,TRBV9,TGTGCCAGCAGCGTAGCCGAGAATCAGCCCCAGCATTTT,CASSVAENQPQHF
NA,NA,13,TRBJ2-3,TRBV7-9,TGTGCCAGCAACAGGCCTAGCACAGATACGCAGTATTTT,CASNRPSTDTQYF
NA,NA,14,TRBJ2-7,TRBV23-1,TGCGCCAGCAGTCAGGAGGCCTCGGGAGACGAGCAGTACTTC,CASSQEASGDEQYF
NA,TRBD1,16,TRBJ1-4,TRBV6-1,TGTGCCAGCAGTGAGTTAACCGGGACAGGGGATGAAAAACTGTTTTTT,CASSELTGTGDEKLFF
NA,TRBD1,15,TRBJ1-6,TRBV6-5,TGTGCCAGCAAACTAACCGGGACAGCAAATTCACCCCTCCACTTT,CASKLTGTANSPLHF
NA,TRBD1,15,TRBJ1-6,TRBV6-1,TGTGCCAGCAGTGAAGAACCAGGGGGTAATTCACCCCTCCACTTT,CASSEEPGGNSPLHF
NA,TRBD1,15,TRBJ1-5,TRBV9,TGTGCCAGCAGCGCTCCGGGACAGATCAATCAGCCCCAGCATTTT,CASSAPGQINQPQHF
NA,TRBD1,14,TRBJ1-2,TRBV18,TGTGCCAGCTCACCAGGACAGGCTTTTTATGGCTACACCTTC,CASSPGQAFYGYTF
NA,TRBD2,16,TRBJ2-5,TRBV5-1,TGCGCCAGCAGCGCGGGGGGCCTAGCGGGGCAAGAGACCCAGTACTTC,CASSAGGLAGQETQYF
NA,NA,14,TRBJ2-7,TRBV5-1,TGCGCCAGCAGCTTGGCGGCAGGGTCCTACGAGCAGTACTTC,CASSLAAGSYEQYF
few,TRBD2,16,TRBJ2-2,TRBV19,TGTGCCAGTAGTATACGTAGCGGGAGAGGCACCGGGGAGCTGTTTTTT,CASSIRSGRGTGELFF
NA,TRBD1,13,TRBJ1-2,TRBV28,TGTGCCAGCAGCAGACAGGGAAACTATGGCTACACCTTC,CASSRQGNYGYTF
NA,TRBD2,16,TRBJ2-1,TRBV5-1,TGCGCCAGCAGTAAACTAGCGGGAGTATCCTACAATGAGCAGTTCTTC,CASSKLAGVSYNEQFF
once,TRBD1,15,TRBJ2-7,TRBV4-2,TGTGCCAGCAGCATTCAAGGGACAGGACTCTACGAGCAGTACTTC,CASSIQGTGLYEQYF
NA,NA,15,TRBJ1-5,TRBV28,TGTGCCAGCAGTTTCGGGTTTCCTAGCAATCAGCCCCAGCATTTT,CASSFGFPSNQPQHF
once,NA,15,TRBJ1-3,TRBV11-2,TGTGCCAGCAGCCAAACAGGGATATCTGGAAACACCATATATTTT,CASSQTGISGNTIYF
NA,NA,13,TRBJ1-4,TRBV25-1,TGTGCCAGCAGTGGGTTAGGGGAAGGGCGAGTGTTTTTT,CASSGLGEGRVFF
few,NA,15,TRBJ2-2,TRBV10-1,TGCGCCAGCAGTGACGGGGATCCAATAAACGGGGAGCTGTTTTTT,CASSDGDPINGELFF
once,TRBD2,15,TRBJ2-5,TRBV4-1,TGCGCCAGCAGCCAGAGCCAGCGGGGTGGGGAGACCCAGTACTTC,CASSQSQRGGETQYF
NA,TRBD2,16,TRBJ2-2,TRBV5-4,TGTGCCAGCAGCGTGGGACTAGCGGGGAACACCGGGGAGCTGTTTTTT,CASSVGLAGNTGELFF
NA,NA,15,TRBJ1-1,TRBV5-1,TGCGCCAGCAGATTGAATCGGGGGACGAACACTGAAGCTTTCTTT,CASRLNRGTNTEAFF
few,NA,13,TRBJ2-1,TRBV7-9,TGTGCCAGCAGCCCTTCAGGGGCCAGTGAGCAGTTCTTC,CASSPSGASEQFF
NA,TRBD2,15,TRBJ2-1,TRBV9,TGTGCCAGCAGCCCGATCATCGGGGGGTTCGATGAGCAGTTCTTC,CASSPIIGGFDEQFF
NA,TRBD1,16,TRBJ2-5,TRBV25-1,TGTGCCAGCAGTGCTTGGACAGGGCTTGATTCGGAGACCCAGTACTTC,CASSAWTGLDSETQYF